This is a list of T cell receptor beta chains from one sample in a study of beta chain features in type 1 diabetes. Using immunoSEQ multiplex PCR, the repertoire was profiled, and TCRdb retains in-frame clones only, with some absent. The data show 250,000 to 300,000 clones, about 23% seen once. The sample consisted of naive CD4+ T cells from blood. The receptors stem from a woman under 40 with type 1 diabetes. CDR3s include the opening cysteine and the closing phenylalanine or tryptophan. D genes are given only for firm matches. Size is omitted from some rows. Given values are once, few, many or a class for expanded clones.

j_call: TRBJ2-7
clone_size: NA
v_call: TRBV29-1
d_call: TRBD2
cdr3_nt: TGCAGCGTTGCAAAACTAAGGACTAGCGTAGGATACGAGCAGTACTTC
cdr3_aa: CSVAKLRTSVGYEQYF

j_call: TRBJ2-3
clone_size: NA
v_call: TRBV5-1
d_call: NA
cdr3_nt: TGCGCCAGCAACTCCAACACACAGACAGATACGCAGTATTTT
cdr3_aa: CASNSNTQTDTQYF

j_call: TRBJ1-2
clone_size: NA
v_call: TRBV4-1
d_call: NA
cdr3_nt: TGCGCCAGCAGCCCTCGCTACTCCCCCTATGGCTACACCTTC
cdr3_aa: CASSPRYSPYGYTF

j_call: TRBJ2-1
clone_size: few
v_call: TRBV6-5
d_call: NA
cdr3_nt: TGTGCCACCGAGGCAAGCGCGGACAATGAGCAGTTCTTC
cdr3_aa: CATEASADNEQFF

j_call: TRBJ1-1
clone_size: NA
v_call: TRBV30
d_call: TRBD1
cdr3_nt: TGTGCCTGGGACCCCAGACAGGGGGGCATAGAAGCTTTCTTT
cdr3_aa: CAWDPRQGGIEAFF

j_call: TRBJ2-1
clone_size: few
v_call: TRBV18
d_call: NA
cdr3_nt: TGTGCCAGCTCACCCTCCACATCCTACAATGAGCAGTTCTTC
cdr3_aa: CASSPSTSYNEQFF

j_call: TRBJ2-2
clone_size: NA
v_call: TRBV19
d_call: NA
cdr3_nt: TGTGCCAGTAGTATGCAGAAAAACACCGGGGAGCTGTTTTTT
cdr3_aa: CASSMQKNTGELFF

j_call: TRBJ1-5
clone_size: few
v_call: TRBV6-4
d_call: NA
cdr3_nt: TGTGCCAGCAGCCTCGGACGGGGTCAGCCCCAGCATTTT
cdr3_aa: CASSLGRGQPQHF

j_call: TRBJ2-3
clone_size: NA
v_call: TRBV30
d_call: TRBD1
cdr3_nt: TGTGCCTTAGTACCTAAAGGACAGGGTCCGGATACGCAGTATTTT
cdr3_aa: CALVPKGQGPDTQYF

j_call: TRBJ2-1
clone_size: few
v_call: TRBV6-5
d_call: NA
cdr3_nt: TGTGCCAGCAGTTACGAGTTTAGTTCCTACAATGAGCAGTTCTTC
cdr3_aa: CASSYEFSSYNEQFF

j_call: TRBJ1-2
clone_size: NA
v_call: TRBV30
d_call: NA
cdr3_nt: TGTGCCTGGAGCAGGCAGGGCTTGTACACCTTC
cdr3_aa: CAWSRQGLYTF

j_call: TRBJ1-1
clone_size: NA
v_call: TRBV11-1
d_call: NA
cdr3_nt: TGTGCCAGCAGCTTTAACACAAACACTGAAGCTTTCTTT
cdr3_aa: CASSFNTNTEAFF

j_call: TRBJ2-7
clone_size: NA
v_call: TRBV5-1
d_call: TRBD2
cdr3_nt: TGCGCCAGCAGCTGGGACTACTACGAGCAGTACTTC
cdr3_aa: CASSWDYYEQYF

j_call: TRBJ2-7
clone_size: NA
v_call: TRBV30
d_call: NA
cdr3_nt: TGTGCCTGGAGTGTATCAGGCTACGAGCAGTACTTC
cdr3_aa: CAWSVSGYEQYF

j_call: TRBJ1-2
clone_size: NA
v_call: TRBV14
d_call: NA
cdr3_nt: TGTGCCAGCAGCCGCCCCCGGTCCTATGGCTACACCTTC
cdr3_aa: CASSRPRSYGYTF

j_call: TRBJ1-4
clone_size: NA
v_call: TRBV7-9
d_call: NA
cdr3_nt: TGTGCCAGCACCCCAACGACCGGGACACCGGCTGGGAAACTGTTTTTT
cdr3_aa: CASTPTTGTPAGKLFF

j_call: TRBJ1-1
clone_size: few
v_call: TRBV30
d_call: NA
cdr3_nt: TGTGCCTGGAGTTTGCAGGGAATGGCTTTCTTT
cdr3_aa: CAWSLQGMAFF

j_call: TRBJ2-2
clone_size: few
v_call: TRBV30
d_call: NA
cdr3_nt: TGTGCCTGGAGTTTACAGGGAACCGGGGAGCTGTTTTTT
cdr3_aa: CAWSLQGTGELFF